The 13 T cell receptor beta chains presented below share a single source sample, sequenced in a study of vaccination effects on CD4 cells after COVID-19. Profiling relied on immunoSEQ multiplex PCR, and the TCRdb table lists in-frame clones only, not all of them. The table records around 44,000 clones, less than 85% of them present only once. No antigen has been assigned to these receptors. A roughly ten-day culture period preceded the isolation of CD4+ T cells. The person had a PCR-confirmed SARS-CoV-2 infection during March to December 2020. Two doses of either BNT162b2 or mRNA-1273 were given to each participant. This sample comprised CD4+ T cells from PBMCs cultured without peptide, obtained after COVID-19 vaccination. Source of these receptors: a human donor who had a prior SARS-CoV-2 infection.

This sequence joins TRBV19 and TRBJ1-3, with 8 bases aligning to TRBD1. The germline V gene encodes CDR1 LNHDA and CDR2 SQIVND (reference sequence). CDR3 length equals 16 residues. Trimming at V came to 5 bases and at J to 3 bases, leaving 9 bases not matched to a gene. This CDR3 reads CASSAPRGRGGNTIYF. The CDR3 DNA reads TGTGCCAGTAGTGCACCCAGGGGGCGCGGTGGAAACACCATATATTTT.

The chain links TRBV6-2 or TRBV6-3 to TRBJ1-3; D might be TRBD1 (5 bases). Germline lookup yields CDR1 MNHEY and CDR2 SVGEGT. V lost 4 bases to trimming and J lost 1 base, with 17 bases between them. The CDR3 is made up of 17 amino acids. CDR3 sequence: CASSSGHRMVSGNTIYF. Here the CDR3 DNA reads TGTGCCAGCAGTTCCGGACATCGGATGGTGTCTGGAAACACCATATATTTT.

This clone was observed a few times. The chain uses TRBV5-1 and TRBJ2-1; possible D gene TRBD2, 6 bases. The CDR3 extends over 14 amino acids. Germline V gives CDR1 SGHRS, CDR2 YFSETQ. V was pared by 0 bases and J by 8 bases, with 12 bases between. CDR3 DNA sequence: TGCGCCAGCAGCTTGGTGGGTACGGGGGATGAGCAGTTCTTC. Amino acid sequence: CASSLVGTGDEQFF.

This clone was detected only once. The gene calls are TRBV2 and TRBJ1-4; D ambiguous. V was trimmed by 4 bases and J by 3 bases, leaving 12 bases between them. The CDR3 is 15 amino acids. Germline-derived CDR1 and CDR2 are SNHLY and FYNNEI. CDR3 protein: CASSGWESSNEKLFF. CDR3 bases: TGTGCCAGCAGTGGATGGGAATCGTCTAATGAAAAACTGTTTTTT.

The V gene is TRBV7-6, the J gene TRBJ1-1, with D tentatively TRBD1 (5 bases). CDR1 and CDR2 (germline): SGHVS, FNYEAQ. The CDR3 extends over 14 amino acids. Trimming shortened V by 2 bases and J by 6 bases, and 13 bases separated the two germline ends. CDR3 sequence reads: CASSLNPGVSEAFF. The CDR3 DNA reads TGTGCCAGCAGCTTAAATCCGGGGGTATCTGAAGCTTTCTTT.

This clone was seen only once. This chain connects TRBV6-2 or TRBV6-3 to TRBJ2-7; D is ambiguous. The CDR3 covers 13 residues. V was pared by 2 bases and J by 0 bases, with 5 bases between. Germline CDR1 and CDR2: MNHEY and SVGEGT. CDR3 nucleotide sequence: TGTGCCAGCAGTTACGTAAGCTCCTACGAGCAGTACTTC. Its protein is CASSYVSSYEQYF.

The chain joins TRBV5-1 to TRBJ1-1; TRBD1 matches at 7 bases. The CDR3 spans 15 residues. The germline CDR1 and CDR2 sequences are SGHRS and YFSETQ. Germline trimming cut 4 bases from V and 2 bases from J; bases unmatched to any gene: 8. The CDR3 DNA reads as TGCGCCAGCAGCGGACCCGGGACAGACAACACTGAAGCTTTCTTT. Its translation is CASSGPGTDNTEAFF.

The rearrangement links TRBV12-5 to TRBJ1-1, with a possible D match to TRBD1 (6 bases). Germline CDR1 and CDR2: LGHNT and FRNRAP. The CDR3 extends over 16 amino acids. The germline V and J ends were trimmed by 0 bases and 1 base, with 12 bases remaining between them. The CDR3 reads CASGLVQGQGNTEAFF. The CDR3 DNA is TGTGCTAGTGGTTTGGTACAGGGCCAGGGGAACACTGAAGCTTTCTTT.

The V call is TRBV19, the J call TRBJ1-1; 8 bases match TRBD1. Germline lookup yields CDR1 LNHDA and CDR2 SQIVND (reference sequence). The CDR3 consists of 16 residues. Trimming cost V 8 bases and J 0 bases; bases outside gene matches: 11. CDR3 sequence: CASRVFGQGMNTEAFF. For the CDR3, the DNA is TGTGCCAGTCGGGTTTTCGGACAGGGTATGAACACTGAAGCTTTCTTT.

This chain connects TRBV6-2 or TRBV6-3 to TRBJ2-1; D is possibly TRBD2 (6 bases). V was pared by 0 bases and J by 4 bases, with 22 bases between. Germline CDR1 and CDR2: MNHEY and SVGEGT. The CDR3 is 19 amino acids. In DNA, the CDR3 is TGTGCCAGCAGTTACTCTTGGATCGTGCGGGAAATTCAGTACAATGAGCAGTTCTTC. Translation: CASSYSWIVREIQYNEQFF.

The chain is built from TRBV20-1 and TRBJ2-7; tentative D call: TRBD2 (6 bases). This CDR3 has 11 residues. V was pared by 3 bases and J by 9 bases, with 12 bases between. Germline V gene sequence: CDR1 DFQATT, CDR2 SNEGSKA (reference sequence). The CDR3 DNA reads TGCAGTGCTAGTCGGGGGTTCGGGCAGTACTTC. The encoded protein is CSASRGFGQYF.

The chain carries TRBV7-2 and TRBJ2-1; a possible D gene is TRBD2 (6 bases). Germline V gives CDR1 SGHTA, CDR2 FQGNSA. Trimming left V 5 bases short and J 1 base short, with 12 bases between. This CDR3 region has 15 residues. The CDR3: CASSRTIESYNEQFF. For the CDR3, the DNA is TGTGCCAGCAGCAGGACTATTGAATCCTACAATGAGCAGTTCTTC.

This clone was observed a handful of times. The rearrangement joins TRBV11-1 to TRBJ1-5; D remains ambiguous. Germline CDR1 is SGHAT and CDR2 is FQDESV (reference sequence). This CDR3 is built from 13 residues. V dropped 5 bases and J dropped 3 bases, with 8 bases sitting between them. The CDR3 DNA reads as TGTGCCAGCAGCCCCGATAACAATCAGCCCCAGCATTTT. It codes for CASSPDNNQPQHF.